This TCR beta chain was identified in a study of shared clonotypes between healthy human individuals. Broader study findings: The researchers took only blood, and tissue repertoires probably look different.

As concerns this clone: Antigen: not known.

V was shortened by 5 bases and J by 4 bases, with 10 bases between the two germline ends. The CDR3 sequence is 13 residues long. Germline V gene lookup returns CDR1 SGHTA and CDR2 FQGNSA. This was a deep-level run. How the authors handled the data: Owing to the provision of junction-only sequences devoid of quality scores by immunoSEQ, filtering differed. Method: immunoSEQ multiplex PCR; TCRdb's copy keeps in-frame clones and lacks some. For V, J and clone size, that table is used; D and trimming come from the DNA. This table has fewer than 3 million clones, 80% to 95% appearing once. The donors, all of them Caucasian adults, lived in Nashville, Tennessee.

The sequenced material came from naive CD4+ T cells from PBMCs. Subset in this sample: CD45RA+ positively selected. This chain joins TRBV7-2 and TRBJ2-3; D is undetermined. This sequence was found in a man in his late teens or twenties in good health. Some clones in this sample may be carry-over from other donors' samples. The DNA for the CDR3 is TGTGCCAGCAGCCGCTTATCCCCAGATACGCAGTATTTT. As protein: CASSRLSPDTQYF.